The 30 T cell receptor beta chains reported below all come from one sample, sequenced in a study of blood T cell repertoires in COVID-19. Sequencing was performed with immunoSEQ multiplex PCR; in TCRdb, only in-frame clones are kept and a portion is missing. The sample records roughly 190,000 clones, roughly nine tenths being singletons. Material for sequencing was peripheral blood. These receptors originate from a man in his 70s with acute or convalescent COVID-19.

J is TRBJ1-1 and V is TRBV6-5; possibly TRBD1 for D (6 bases). CDR1 is MNHEY, CDR2 SVGAGI, per germline. This CDR3 contains 14 residues. With 6 bases removed from V and 5 bases from J, the gap between germline ends came to 16 bases. The CDR3 DNA reads TGTGCCAGCAGAACCCTCAAGGGGGGGACTGAAGCTTTCTTT. It encodes CASRTLKGGTEAFF.

The chain has TRBV7-3 and TRBJ1-1; tentative D call: TRBD1 (5 bases). Germline loops: CDR1 SGHTA, CDR2 FQGTGA. V dropped 5 bases and J dropped 4 bases, with 14 bases sitting between them. There are 14 residues in the CDR3. CDR3 nucleotide sequence: TGTGCCAGCAGCCCCGGGGGGGATGGCACTGAAGCTTTCTTT. As protein: CASSPGGDGTEAFF.

The chain is built from TRBV10-3 and TRBJ1-1, with D possibly being TRBD1 (5 bases). The germline V gene has CDR1 ENHRY and CDR2 SYGVKD. Deletions cut 6 bases from V and 5 bases from J, with 13 bases between. CDR3 length: 13 amino acids. CDR3 in DNA: TGTGCCATCAGGTCGGCTCGGGGGACTGAAGCTTTCTTT. The encoded protein is CAIRSARGTEAFF.

The rearrangement links TRBV7-9 to TRBJ1-4, with D tentatively TRBD1 (6 bases). This CDR3 spans 15 amino acids. The V end lost 5 bases, the J end lost 7 bases, and 17 bases lay between the germline ends. Germline V gene data show CDR1 as SEHNR and CDR2 as FQNEAQ (reference sequence). Written as DNA, the CDR3 is TGTGCCAGCAGCCCGATGGGGGGGGCAGGTGAAAAACTGTTTTTT. This codes for CASSPMGGAGEKLFF. Full variable domain (rest looked up from reference TRBV7-9 and TRBJ1-4): DTGVSQNPRHKITKRGQNVTFRCDPISEHNRLYWYRQTLGQGPEFLTYFQNEAQLEKSRLLSDRFSAERPKGSFSTLEIQRTEQGDSAMYLCASSPMGGAGEKLFFGSGTQLSVL.

The CDR3, as DNA: TGTGCCAGCAGCTTAGCGAGGTGGGACACTGAAGCTTTCTTT. Translation gives CASSLARWDTEAFF. V and J are TRBV7-2 and TRBJ1-1, with D unresolved. Per germline, CDR1 SGHTA and CDR2 FQGNSA. The CDR3 contains 14 residues. Trimming cost V 0 bases and J 3 bases, with 8 bases left between them. Filled out from reference TRBV7-2 and TRBJ1-1, the complete variable domain reads GAGVSQSPSNKVTEKGKDVELRCDPISGHTALYWYRQSLGQGLEFLIYFQGNSAPDKSGLPSDRFSAERTGGSVSTLTIQRTQQEDSAVYLCASSLARWDTEAFFGQGTRLTVV.

J is TRBJ2-7 and V is TRBV19; TRBD1 agrees at 7 bases. V lost 4 bases and J lost 1; bases outside the gene matches: 7. Germline CDR1 is LNHDA and CDR2 is SQIVND (reference sequence). The CDR3 consists of 15 residues. The CDR3 here is CASSKNRDRSYEQYF. In DNA form, the CDR3 reads TGTGCCAGTAGTAAAAACCGGGACAGATCCTACGAGCAGTACTTC.

CDR3 DNA sequence: TGTGCCAGCAGTTTACCGGGGACAGGGGGTGAAGCTTTCTTT. Encoded protein: CASSLPGTGGEAFF. The V gene is TRBV28, the J gene TRBJ1-1, with 11 nucleotides matching TRBD1. Per germline, CDR1 MDHEN and CDR2 SYDVKM. The trim removed 2 bases at V and 7 bases at J, leaving 3 bases unmatched. The CDR3 loop spans 14 amino acids. Supplemented by reference TRBV28 and TRBJ1-1, the full variable domain reads DVKVTQSSRYLVKRTGEKVFLECVQDMDHENMFWYRQDPGLGLRLIYFSYDVKMKEKGDIPEGYSVSREKKERFSLILESASTNQTSMYLCASSLPGTGGEAFFGQGTRLTVV.

The V gene is TRBV24-1, the J gene TRBJ1-1; TRBD1 matches at 7 bases. The V gene end was trimmed by 9 bases and the J gene end by 11 bases; junction bases not matched to a gene: 8. The CDR3 extends over 11 amino acids. In germline, CDR1 is KGHDR, CDR2 SFDVKD. The CDR3 nucleotides read TGTGCCACCGAATACCAGGGGGTGGCTTTCTTT. Encoded protein: CATEYQGVAFF.

This clone has only a few counts. Sequence at one end of the junction differs from germline and may be a read error. This chain connects TRBV6-5 to TRBJ1-5, with TRBD1 identical over 8 bases. The CDR3 consists of 14 residues. The germline gives CDR1 MNHEY, CDR2 SVGAGI. The CDR3 protein is CASRRQGSNQPQHF. DNA of the CDR3: TGTGCCAGCAGAAGACAGGGGAGCAACCAGCCCCAGCATTTT.

The J gene is TRBJ2-7, the V gene TRBV5-6; 7 bases are a match to TRBD1. The CDR3 extends over 17 amino acids. J was trimmed by 4 bases and V by 4 bases; bases with no gene match: 17. Germline V gives CDR1 SGHDT, CDR2 YYEEEE. The CDR3 reads CASSPSQHTGEGYEQYF. The DNA for the CDR3 is TGTGCCAGCAGCCCATCCCAACACACAGGGGAAGGATACGAGCAGTACTTC.

There are a few counts of this clone. CDR3 region: CASSRTRSSYEQYF. Here the CDR3 DNA reads TGTGCCAGCAGCAGGACTAGGAGCTCCTACGAGCAGTACTTC. The V and J genes are TRBV2 and TRBJ2-7; 7 nucleotides agree with TRBD2. In germline, CDR1 is SNHLY, CDR2 FYNNEI. This CDR3 is 14 amino acids long. V dropped 6 bases and J dropped 0; count of bases not matched to a gene: 5.

This chain uses TRBV29-1 with TRBJ2-1; TRBD1 matches 10 bases. The length of the CDR3 is 14 residues. Germline lookup yields CDR1 SQVTM and CDR2 ANQGSEA. V trimming: 4 bases; J trimming: 4 bases; junction bases outside the gene matches: 4. CDR3: CSVVGDRGYNEQFF. Written as DNA, the CDR3 is TGCAGCGTTGTTGGGGACAGGGGTTACAATGAGCAGTTCTTC.

This sequence joins TRBV2 and TRBJ1-4; the match to TRBD1 covers 8 bases. V was pared by 6 bases and J by 8 bases, with 5 bases of the junction left unmatched. CDR1 and CDR2 from the germline V gene are SNHLY and FYNNEI. The CDR3 covers 13 residues. CDR3 region: CASRTGVTEKLFF. CDR3 bases: TGTGCCAGCAGGACAGGGGTTACCGAAAAACTGTTTTTT. The entire variable domain, with the rest obtained from reference TRBV2 and TRBJ1-4, is as follows: EPEVTQTPSHQVTQMGQEVILRCVPISNHLYFYWYRQILGQKVEFLVSFYNNEISEKSEIFDDQFSVERPDGSNFTLKIRSTKLEDSAMYFCASRTGVTEKLFFGSGTQLSVL.

The rearrangement joins TRBV24-1 to TRBJ1-6, with a tentative D call TRBD1 (5 bases). V was cut by 1 base and J by 8 bases, with 20 bases left in between. The germline gives CDR1 KGHDR, CDR2 SFDVKD. The CDR3 runs 18 residues. The CDR3 here is CATSDFAVRGEGHSPLHF. DNA of the CDR3: TGTGCCACCAGTGATTTCGCGGTGCGGGGGGAGGGGCATTCACCCCTCCACTTT.

The chain employs TRBV7-6 and TRBJ2-3, with TRBD1 matching 8 bases. J gave up 4 bases and V 1 base, and 13 bases lay outside the gene matches. Looked up from germline, CDR1 is SGHVS and CDR2 is FNYEAQ. This CDR3 is built from 18 residues. The CDR3 sequence is CASSLGAGRGLRSDTQYF. Here the CDR3 DNA reads TGTGCCAGCAGCTTAGGTGCGGGCAGGGGGCTTAGATCAGATACGCAGTATTTT. Supplemented by reference TRBV7-6 and TRBJ2-3, the full variable domain reads GAGVSQSPRYKVTKRGQDVALRCDPISGHVSLYWYRQALGQGPEFLTYFNYEAQQDKSGLPNDRFSAERPEGSISTLTIQRTEQRDSAMYRCASSLGAGRGLRSDTQYFGPGTRLTVL.

This chain uses TRBV3-1 (or the pseudogene TRBV3-2) with TRBJ1-6; D unresolved. The CDR3 consists of 13 residues. The V end lost 3 bases, the J end lost 8 bases, and 8 bases lay between the germline ends. CDR1 LGHDT and CDR2 YNNKEL come from the germline V gene (reference sequence). DNA for the CDR3: TGTGCCAGCAGCCAGCTAGATGATTCACCCCTCCACTTT. It encodes CASSQLDDSPLHF.

V and J are TRBV4-3 and TRBJ1-2, with no clear D. The V gene lost 0 bases and the J gene lost 6 bases, with 8 bases spanning the gap. Germline-derived CDR1 and CDR2 are LGHNA and YSLEER. This CDR3 contains 13 residues. Here the CDR3 reads CASSQDLENGYTF. CDR3 nucleotides: TGCGCCAGCAGCCAAGATTTAGAGAATGGCTACACCTTC.

The chain carries TRBV7-3 and TRBJ2-1; perhaps TRBD2 as D (5 bases). The CDR3 totals 16 residues. CDR1 is SGHTA, CDR2 FQGTGA, per germline. V lost 4 bases and J lost 0, with 13 bases in between. In DNA, the CDR3 is TGTGCCAGCAGCTCGACTATCACGAGCTCCTACAATGAGCAGTTCTTC. This sequence encodes CASSSTITSSYNEQFF.

This rearrangement joins TRBV24-1 to TRBJ1-6; D remains ambiguous. The CDR3 is 15 residues long. Germline V gene lookup returns CDR1 KGHDR and CDR2 SFDVKD. The ends were cut back, 2 bases at V and 8 bases at J, with 12 bases in the middle. CDR3 bases: TGTGCCACCAGTGATTGGCAGGATAAGGATTCACCCCTCCACTTT. It translates to CATSDWQDKDSPLHF.

This clone was detected only a few times. The CDR3 sequence: CASSRRQGSNQPQHF. CDR3 in DNA: TGTGCCAGCAGCCGAAGGCAGGGGAGCAATCAGCCCCAGCATTTT. This rearrangement joins TRBV5-8 to TRBJ1-5, with D perhaps matching TRBD1 (6 bases). Germline CDR1 and CDR2: SGHTS and YDEGEE. The V gene lost 4 bases and the J gene lost 1 base, with 12 bases spanning the gap. The CDR3 has 15 residues.

This clone was seen once. The chain employs TRBV7-3 and TRBJ2-5; D gene ambiguous. Trimming removed 2 bases from V and 1 base from J, with 5 bases in between. Germline loops: CDR1 SGHTA, CDR2 FQGTGA. This CDR3 contains 13 residues. Here the CDR3 DNA reads TGTGCCAGCAGCTTATCGGGCCAAGAGACCCAGTACTTC. It encodes CASSLSGQETQYF.

The chain links TRBV10-1 to TRBJ2-7; TRBD2 is a possible D gene (5 bases). CDR3 length equals 13 residues. Germline assignment: CDR1 WNHNN and CDR2 SYGVQD (reference sequence). The V end lost 6 bases, the J end lost 5 bases, and 14 bases lay between the germline ends. The CDR3 DNA reads TGCGCCAGCAGCGCCTTGGGGAGCGACGAGCAGTACTTC. It is translated as CASSALGSDEQYF.

The chain is built from TRBV3-1 (or the pseudogene TRBV3-2) and TRBJ2-3; the D is unclear. Germline V gives CDR1 LGHDT, CDR2 YNNKEL (reference sequence). Trimming left V 6 bases short and J 0 bases short, with 7 bases between. This CDR3 is 13 amino acids long. CDR3 loop: CASRRESTDTQYF. In DNA, the CDR3 is TGTGCCAGCAGACGAGAGAGCACAGATACGCAGTATTTT.

V usage is TRBV4-3 and J usage is TRBJ2-7; TRBD1 is a possible D gene (6 bases). The germline CDR1 and CDR2 sequences are LGHNA and YSLEER. Deletions cut 3 bases from V and 2 bases from J, with 17 bases between. The CDR3 is made up of 16 amino acids. The CDR3 region is CASSHRHTGPTYEQYF. As DNA, the CDR3 is TGCGCCAGCAGCCATCGCCACACAGGGCCGACCTACGAGCAGTACTTC.

The V call is TRBV5-1, the J call TRBJ1-2; 9 bases fit TRBD1. The germline CDR1 and CDR2 sequences are SGHRS and YFSETQ. The CDR3 loop spans 13 amino acids. The trim removed 5 bases at V and 6 bases at J, leaving 5 bases unmatched. The CDR3 is CASSLGDRDGYTF. The DNA for the CDR3 is TGCGCCAGCAGTTTAGGGGACAGGGATGGCTACACCTTC.

Only one count was recorded for this clone. V usage is TRBV7-3 and J usage is TRBJ2-7, with TRBD1 matching over 11 bases. CDR3 length: 15 residues. Germline-derived CDR1 and CDR2 are SGHTA and FQGTGA. Trimming cost V 5 bases and J 1 base; bases outside gene matches: 4. The chain's CDR3 is CASSPGTGGSYEQYF. The DNA for the CDR3 is TGTGCCAGCAGCCCCGGGACAGGGGGTTCCTACGAGCAGTACTTC.

The chain is built from TRBV9 and TRBJ1-1; perhaps TRBD1 as D (6 bases). V lost 0 bases and J 4 bases, leaving 13 bases between the germline ends. The length of the CDR3 is 15 residues. Germline CDR1 reads SGDLS; CDR2 reads YYNGEE. The CDR3 sequence is CASSVETGTGTEAFF. In DNA, the CDR3 is TGTGCCAGCAGCGTAGAAACAGGGACGGGCACTGAAGCTTTCTTT.

The chain links TRBV28 to TRBJ1-6; 8 bases align to TRBD1. CDR3 length: 16 amino acids. V trimming: 2 bases; J trimming: 8 bases; junction bases outside the gene matches: 8. In germline, CDR1 is MDHEN, CDR2 SYDVKM. The CDR3 coding sequence is TGTGCCAGCAGTTTAGAAGGACAGGGCCTATATTCACCCCTCCACTTT. It translates to CASSLEGQGLYSPLHF.

The CDR3 DNA follows: TGTGCCAGCGGAATGGCGGGCTATGGCTACACCTTC. Amino acid sequence: CASGMAGYGYTF. V is TRBV11-2 and J is TRBJ1-2; D unclear. Germline V CDR1 and CDR2: SGHAT, FQNNGV. The CDR3 extends over 12 amino acids. The ends were cut back, 8 bases at V and 4 bases at J, with 11 bases in the middle. The whole variable domain, remainder taken from reference TRBV11-2 and TRBJ1-2, is EAGVAQSPRYKIIEKRQSVAFWCNPISGHATLYWYQQILGQGPKLLIQFQNNGVVDDSQLPKDRFSAERLKGVDSTLKIQPAKLEDSAVYLCASGMAGYGYTFGSGTRLTVV.

The sample holds a few counts of this clone. The chain carries TRBV29-1 and TRBJ2-6, with D tentatively TRBD2 (6 bases). This CDR3 spans 14 amino acids. Trimming left V 5 bases short and J 0 bases short, with 8 bases between. Per germline, CDR1 SQVTM and CDR2 ANQGSEA. Here the CDR3 reads CSVWGVSGANVLTF. The CDR3 DNA follows: TGCAGCGTTTGGGGGGTCTCTGGGGCCAACGTCCTGACTTTC.